The 20 T cell receptor beta chains reported below all come from one sample, sequenced in a study of Graves' ophthalmopathy and Graves' hyperthyroidism. CDR3 regions of TCR beta were amplified from RNA transcripts. HTBI-primed first-round RT-PCR preceded second-round multiplex PCR. Using its own MiXCR run on the multiplex PCR reads, TCRdb lists one record per CDR3 protein. The data hold over a million distinct CDR3 sequences, with 35% to 45% observed a single time. The specimen was peripheral blood or thyroid tissue (not recorded which). The receptors were gathered from an adult man with Graves' hyperthyroidism.

This clonotype came up many times. The rearrangement uses TRBV4-1 and TRBJ2-7; 8 bases agree with TRBD1. Germline V lookup: CDR1 MGHRA, CDR2 YSYEKL. The CDR3 spans 15 residues. J was trimmed by 4 bases and V by 4 bases; bases with no gene match: 9. Here the CDR3 DNA reads TGCGCCAGCAGCCGGGCCGGGACAGGCCAATACGAGCAGTACTTC. Its translation is CASSRAGTGQYEQYF.

This clonotype appeared many times. This sequence joins TRBV7-2 and TRBJ2-5, with D tentatively TRBD1 (6 bases). Germline CDR1 and CDR2: SGHTA and FQGNSA. Trimming took 1 base from V and 5 from J, leaving 11 bases between them. This CDR3 is built from 14 residues. CDR3 nucleotides: TGTGCCAGCAGCTTAGGGATGGGGGCGGAGACCCAGTACTTC. This codes for CASSLGMGAETQYF.

This clonotype was recorded at least ten times. This sequence joins TRBV5-1 and TRBJ1-1; a weak D match, TRBD1 (5 bases). Trimming removed 4 bases at V and 4 bases at J, with 14 bases between. Germline CDR1 and CDR2: SGHRS and YFSETQ. The CDR3 consists of 14 residues. CDR3 sequence: CASSPGGSGTEAFF. CDR3 bases: TGCGCCAGCAGCCCTGGGGGGTCGGGCACTGAAGCTTTCTTT. The whole variable domain, filled in from reference TRBV5-1 and TRBJ1-1, reads KAGVTQTPRYLIKTRGQQVTLSCSPISGHRSVSWYQQTPGQGLQFLFEYFSETQRNKGNFPGRFSGRQFSNSRSEMNVSTLELGDSALYLCASSPGGSGTEAFFGQGTRLTVV.

The CDR3 DNA follows: TGCAGTGCTAGAGGGGACGGAAATCAGCCCCAGCATTTT. It translates to CSARGDGNQPQHF. This chain links TRBV20-1 with TRBJ1-5; the D gene is possibly TRBD1 (5 bases). Germline V lookup: CDR1 DFQATT, CDR2 SNEGSKA (reference sequence). The CDR3 has 13 residues. V dropped 1 base and J dropped 4 bases, with 8 bases sitting between them.

This clonotype was counted a few times. The chain employs TRBV20-1 and TRBJ1-3; D is possibly TRBD1 (5 bases). Trimming pared 6 bases from V and 4 bases from J, leaving 10 bases between. The CDR3 covers 12 residues. The germline CDR1 and CDR2 sequences are DFQATT and SNEGSKA (reference sequence). Written as DNA, the CDR3 is TGCAGTGCCCTGAACAGGGGAAACACCATATATTTT. Residues: CSALNRGNTIYF.

This clonotype was observed many times. The chain is built from TRBV10-3 and TRBJ2-5; D is uncertain. Germline V CDR1 and CDR2: ENHRY, SYGVKD. The CDR3 has 16 amino acids. Trimming left V 0 bases short and J 5 bases short, with 16 bases between. The CDR3 here is CAISESAATLRETQYF. The CDR3 DNA follows: TGTGCCATCAGTGAGTCTGCAGCTACACTGAGGGAGACCCAGTACTTC.

The chain couples TRBV4-2 to TRBJ2-7; D may be TRBD1 (5 bases). Deletions cut 6 bases from V and 3 bases from J, with 18 bases between. This CDR3 has 15 amino acids. The V gene's germline CDR1 is LGHNA and CDR2 YNFKEQ. CDR3 coding DNA: TGTGCCAGCAGTGCCAGCAGTGTGACAGTCTACGAGCAGTACTTC. It translates to CASSASSVTVYEQYF.

This clonotype was counted ten times or more. The V and J genes are TRBV10-3 and TRBJ2-7; D gene unclear. This CDR3 is 15 amino acids long. Germline V gene sequence: CDR1 ENHRY, CDR2 SYGVKD. Trimming left V 3 bases short and J 0 bases short, with 12 bases between. CDR3 coding DNA: TGTGCCATCAGTGAATCTTCTCGTAGCTCCTACGAGCAGTACTTC. Amino acids: CAISESSRSSYEQYF.

The rearrangement uses TRBV20-1 and TRBJ1-5, with a tentative D call TRBD1 (5 bases). The ends were cut back, 5 bases at V and 11 bases at J, with 19 bases in the middle. The germline gives CDR1 DFQATT, CDR2 SNEGSKA (reference sequence). The CDR3 is 13 amino acids. The DNA of the CDR3 is TGCAGTGCTCCAGGGTTCGCTGAAGAGACCCAGCATTTT. Protein sequence: CSAPGFAEETQHF.

This clonotype was found a few times. With a far larger clone one base away, a read error is the likely cause. The chain couples TRBV7-9 to TRBJ2-7; weak D call: TRBD2 (7 bases). The CDR3 is made up of 13 amino acids. Germline V gene data show CDR1 as SEHNR and CDR2 as FQNEAQ (reference sequence). In DNA, the CDR3 is TGTGCCAGCAGATTAGGGGGGGGCTACGAGCAGTACTTC. It is translated as CASRLGGGYEQYF.

This clonotype has a count of ten or more. J is TRBJ2-7 and V is TRBV29-1; D possibly uses TRBD1 or TRBD2 (5 bases each). CDR3 length: 13 amino acids. CDR1 is SQVTM, CDR2 ANQGSEA, per germline. V shed 7 bases and J shed 1 base, with 14 bases lying between them. The CDR3 region has the DNA TGCAGCGCCGGACTGGGGCATTCCTACGAGCAGTACTTC. Its protein product is CSAGLGHSYEQYF.

J is TRBJ1-5 and V is TRBV15; no clear D gene. The CDR3 has 17 residues. Germline CDR1 reads LNHNV; CDR2 reads YYDKDF (reference sequence). The V end was cut by 3 bases, the J end by 4 bases, with 19 bases between. The CDR3 sequence is CATSSLGGRSGNQPQHF. CDR3 DNA sequence: TGTGCCACCAGCAGCTTAGGCGGGAGATCTGGGAATCAGCCCCAGCATTTT.

The V and J genes are TRBV11-2 and TRBJ1-2; 9 bases fit TRBD1. V lost 0 bases and J lost 0; bases outside the gene matches: 11. Germline CDR1 is SGHAT and CDR2 is FQNNGV. The CDR3 is 19 amino acids. In DNA form, the CDR3 reads TGTGCCAGCAGCTTAGATTACCGGGACAGGGTCGGAACTAACTATGGCTACACCTTC. Protein sequence: CASSLDYRDRVGTNYGYTF.

This clonotype occurred a few times. A read error may be the cause here, since a much bigger clone is one base away. The chain carries TRBV7-2 and TRBJ1-2; unclear D gene. This CDR3 spans 14 amino acids. Germline values: CDR1 SGHTA, CDR2 FQGNSA. The CDR3 sequence: CASSPGSSNYDYTF. CDR3 bases: TGTGCCAGCAGCCCCGGTAGTTCTAACTATGACTACACCTTC.

This clonotype was seen more than once but under ten times. The CDR3 region is CASSGGVTEAFF. The CDR3 DNA reads as TGTGCCAGTTCTGGCGGGGTAACTGAAGCTTTCTTT. This chain links TRBV19 with TRBJ1-1; D gene unclear. The germline CDR1 and CDR2 sequences are LNHDA and SQIVND (reference sequence). The CDR3 has 12 residues. Trimming pared 8 bases from V and 5 bases from J, leaving 12 bases between. The variable domain in full, with the rest retrieved from reference TRBV19 and TRBJ1-1, is DGGITQSPKYLFRKEGQNVTLSCEQNLNHDAMYWYRQDPGQGLRLIYYSQIVNDFQKGDIAEGYSVSREKKESFPLTVTSAQKNPTAFYLCASSGGVTEAFFGQGTRLTVV.

The rearrangement joins TRBV27 to TRBJ1-1; D gene unclear. The V end lost 3 bases, the J end lost 1 base, and 12 bases lay between the germline ends. Germline V gene data show CDR1 as MNHEY and CDR2 as SMNVEV (reference sequence). This CDR3 has 15 amino acids. The CDR3 DNA follows: TGTGCCAGCAGTTTGGCCCCACGCGGGAACACTGAAGCTTTCTTT. Protein: CASSLAPRGNTEAFF.

This clonotype was picked up many times. V and J are TRBV2 and TRBJ2-7; D gene uncertain. The CDR3 spans 11 residues. CDR1 and CDR2 (germline): SNHLY, FYNNEI. With 1 base removed from V and 3 bases from J, the gap between germline ends came to 1 base. For the CDR3, the DNA is TGTGCCAGCAGTGAAGTCTACGAGCAGTACTTC. Its translation: CASSEVYEQYF. The full variable domain, completed using reference TRBV2 and TRBJ2-7, is EPEVTQTPSHQVTQMGQEVILRCVPISNHLYFYWYRQILGQKVEFLVSFYNNEISEKSEIFDDQFSVERPDGSNFTLKIRSTKLEDSAMYFCASSEVYEQYFGPGTRLTVT.

As concerns this clonotype: The junction does not match germline at one end; this may be a read error. This chain joins TRBV7-9 and TRBJ2-7; 9 bases fit TRBD1. Germline CDR1 and CDR2: SEHNR and FQNEAQ (reference sequence). The CDR3 has 14 amino acids. DNA for the CDR3: TGTACCAGCAGCCCTGGGACAGGGAGATACGAGCAGTACTTC. This codes for CTSSPGTGRYEQYF.

In this sample, this clonotype turned up many times. This chain joins TRBV24-1 and TRBJ1-2; 8 nucleotides align to TRBD1. CDR1 and CDR2 from the germline V gene are KGHDR and SFDVKD. The CDR3 length is 14 residues. The V gene end was trimmed by 2 bases and the J gene end by 4 bases; junction bases not matched to a gene: 2. The CDR3 protein is CATSDSQGAYGYTF. In nucleotides, the CDR3 is TGTGCCACCAGTGATTCTCAGGGGGCCTATGGCTACACCTTC.

Turning to this clonotype: The germline gene is not matched at one end of the junction; a read error may be the cause. This rearrangement joins TRBV11-2 to TRBJ2-2, with D perhaps being TRBD1 or TRBD2 (5 bases each). The CDR3 is made up of 15 amino acids. Germline V gives CDR1 SGHAT, CDR2 FQNNGV. For the CDR3, the DNA is TGTGCCAACAGCCTGGGGACCCTGAACACCGGGGAGCTGTTTTTT. This sequence encodes CANSLGTLNTGELFF.